This T cell receptor (beta chain) was observed in a study of blood T cell repertoires in COVID-19. Per the germline V gene, CDR1 is MNHEY and CDR2 is SMNVEV (reference sequence). The CDR3 runs 15 residues. Trimming stripped 5 bases from V and 2 bases from J, with 15 bases between. This clone was picked up many times. Clones were sequenced by immunoSEQ multiplex PCR, and TCRdb holds only the in-frame ones, with some missing. This table holds roughly 160,000 clones, roughly 80% found once. The sequencing sample was made of PBMCs or T cells enriched from blood (not recorded which). This receptor was obtained from a man aged 50 to 59 who had recovered from COVID-19. The rearrangement links TRBV27 to TRBJ2-5; D not certain. Here the CDR3 DNA reads TGTGCCAGCAGTCTACGTTCCCGGTCGCAAGAGACCCAGTACTTC. Translation: CASSLRSRSQETQYF.